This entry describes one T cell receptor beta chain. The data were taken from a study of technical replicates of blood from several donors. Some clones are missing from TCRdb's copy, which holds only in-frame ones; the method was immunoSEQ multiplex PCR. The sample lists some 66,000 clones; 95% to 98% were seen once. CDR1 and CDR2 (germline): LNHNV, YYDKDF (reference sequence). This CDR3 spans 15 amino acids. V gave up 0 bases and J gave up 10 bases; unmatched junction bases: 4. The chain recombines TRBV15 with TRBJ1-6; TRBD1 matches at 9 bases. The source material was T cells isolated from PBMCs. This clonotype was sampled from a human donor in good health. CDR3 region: CATSRDGTGSSPLHF. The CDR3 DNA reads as TGTGCCACCAGCAGAGATGGGACAGGGTCCTCACCCCTCCACTTT.